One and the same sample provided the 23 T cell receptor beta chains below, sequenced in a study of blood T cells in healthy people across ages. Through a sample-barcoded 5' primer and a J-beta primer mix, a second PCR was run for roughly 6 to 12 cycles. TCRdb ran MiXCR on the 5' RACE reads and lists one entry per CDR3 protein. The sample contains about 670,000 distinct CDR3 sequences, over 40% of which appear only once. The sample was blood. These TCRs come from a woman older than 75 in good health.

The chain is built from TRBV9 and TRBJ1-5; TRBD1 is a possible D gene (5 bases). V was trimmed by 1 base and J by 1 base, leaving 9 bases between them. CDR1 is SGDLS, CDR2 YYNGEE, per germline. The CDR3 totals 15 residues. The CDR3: CASSVRGESNQPQHF. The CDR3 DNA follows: TGTGCCAGCAGCGTAAGGGGAGAGAGCAATCAGCCCCAGCATTTT.

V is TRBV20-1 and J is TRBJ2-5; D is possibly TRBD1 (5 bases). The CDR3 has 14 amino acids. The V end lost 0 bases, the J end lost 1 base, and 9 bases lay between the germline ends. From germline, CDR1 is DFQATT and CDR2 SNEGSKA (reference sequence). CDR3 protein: CSARDNRIQETQYF. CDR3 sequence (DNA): TGCAGTGCTAGAGATAACAGGATCCAAGAGACCCAGTACTTC.

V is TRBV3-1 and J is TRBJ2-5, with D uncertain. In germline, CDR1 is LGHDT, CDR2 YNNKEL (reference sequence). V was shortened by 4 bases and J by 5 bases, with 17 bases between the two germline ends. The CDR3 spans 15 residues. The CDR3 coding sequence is TGTGCCAGCAGCCCAACTCGATCCTTGCGGGAGACCCAGTACTTC. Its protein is CASSPTRSLRETQYF.

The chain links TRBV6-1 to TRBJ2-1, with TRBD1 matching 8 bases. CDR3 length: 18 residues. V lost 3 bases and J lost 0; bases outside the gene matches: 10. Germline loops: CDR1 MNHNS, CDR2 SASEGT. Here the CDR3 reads CASSDSLDTGGSYNEQFF. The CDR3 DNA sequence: TGTGCCAGCAGTGATTCCCTAGACACAGGGGGCTCCTACAATGAGCAGTTCTTC.

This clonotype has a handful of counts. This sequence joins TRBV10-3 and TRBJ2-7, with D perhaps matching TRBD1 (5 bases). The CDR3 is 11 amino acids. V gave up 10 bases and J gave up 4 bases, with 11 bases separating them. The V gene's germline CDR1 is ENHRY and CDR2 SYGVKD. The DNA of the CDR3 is TGTGCCACGCTCCAGGGTTACGAGCAGTACTTC. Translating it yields CATLQGYEQYF.

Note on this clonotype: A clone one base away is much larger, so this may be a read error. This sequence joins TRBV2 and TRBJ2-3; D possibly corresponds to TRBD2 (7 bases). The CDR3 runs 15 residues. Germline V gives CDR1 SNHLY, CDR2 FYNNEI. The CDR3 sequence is CATSPGRGPTETQYF. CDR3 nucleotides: TGTGCCACTTCGCCCGGGCGGGGGCCCACAGAGACGCAGTATTTT.

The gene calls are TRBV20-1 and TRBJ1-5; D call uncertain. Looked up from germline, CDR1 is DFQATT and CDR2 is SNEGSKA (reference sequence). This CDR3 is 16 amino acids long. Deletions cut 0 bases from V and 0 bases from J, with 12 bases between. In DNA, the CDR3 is TGCAGTGCTAGAGATTTCAGAAAATATAGCAATCAGCCCCAGCATTTT. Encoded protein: CSARDFRKYSNQPQHF.

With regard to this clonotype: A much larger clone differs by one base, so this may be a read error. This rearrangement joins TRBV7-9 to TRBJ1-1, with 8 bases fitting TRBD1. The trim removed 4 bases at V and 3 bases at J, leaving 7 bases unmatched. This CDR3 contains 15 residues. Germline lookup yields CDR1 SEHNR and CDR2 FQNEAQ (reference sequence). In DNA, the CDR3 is TGTGCCAGCAGCTATTCAGGGGGCGGGGACACTGAAGCTTTCTTT. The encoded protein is CASSYSGGGDTEAFF.

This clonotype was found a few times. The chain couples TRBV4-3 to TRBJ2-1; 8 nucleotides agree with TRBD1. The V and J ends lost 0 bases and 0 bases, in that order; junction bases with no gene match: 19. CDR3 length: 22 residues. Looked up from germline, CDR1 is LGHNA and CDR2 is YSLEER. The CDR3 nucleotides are TGCGCCAGCAGCCAAGATGACGCCGGGTTAGACAGGGGCTTGAGCTCCTACAATGAGCAGTTCTTC. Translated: CASSQDDAGLDRGLSSYNEQFF.

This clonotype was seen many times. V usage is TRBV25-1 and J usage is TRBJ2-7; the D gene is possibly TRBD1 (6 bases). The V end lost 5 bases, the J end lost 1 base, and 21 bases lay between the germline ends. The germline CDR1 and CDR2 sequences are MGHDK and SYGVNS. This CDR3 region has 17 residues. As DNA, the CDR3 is TGTGCCAGCAGTCCATACCCCAAGGGGACAACTTCCTACGAGCAGTACTTC. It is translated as CASSPYPKGTTSYEQYF.

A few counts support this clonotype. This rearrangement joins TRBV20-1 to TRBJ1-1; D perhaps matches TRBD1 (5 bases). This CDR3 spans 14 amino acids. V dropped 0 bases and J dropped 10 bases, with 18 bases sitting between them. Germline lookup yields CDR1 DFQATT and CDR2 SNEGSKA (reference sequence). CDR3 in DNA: TGCAGTGCTAGAGATCTGGGTTCGGGGGAAGGAGCTTTCTTT. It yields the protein CSARDLGSGEGAFF.

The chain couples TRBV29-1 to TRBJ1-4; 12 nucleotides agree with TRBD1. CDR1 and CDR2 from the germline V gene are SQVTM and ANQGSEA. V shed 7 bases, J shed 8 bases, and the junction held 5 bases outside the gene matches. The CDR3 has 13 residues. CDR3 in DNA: TGCAGCGCCGGGACAGGGGGCAACGAAAAACTGTTTTTT. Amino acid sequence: CSAGTGGNEKLFF. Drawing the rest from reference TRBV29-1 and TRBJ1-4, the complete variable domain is SAVISQKPSRDICQRGTSLTIQCQVDSQVTMMFWYRQQPGQSLTLIATANQGSEATYESGFVIDKFPISRPNLTFSTLTVSNMSPEDSSIYLCSAGTGGNEKLFFGSGTQLSVL.

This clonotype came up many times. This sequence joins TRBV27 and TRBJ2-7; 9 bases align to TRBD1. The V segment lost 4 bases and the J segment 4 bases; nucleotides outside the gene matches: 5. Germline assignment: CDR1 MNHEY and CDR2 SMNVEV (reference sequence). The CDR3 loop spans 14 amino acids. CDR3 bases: TGTGCCAGCAGTTCTACAGGGGGCGCTTACGAGCAGTACTTC. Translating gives CASSSTGGAYEQYF.

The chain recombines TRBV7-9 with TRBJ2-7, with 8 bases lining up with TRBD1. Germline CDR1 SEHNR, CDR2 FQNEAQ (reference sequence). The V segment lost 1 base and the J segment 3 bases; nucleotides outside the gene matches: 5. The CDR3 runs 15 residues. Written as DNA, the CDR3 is TGTGCCAGCAGCTTAGGACAGGGGCAGATCTACGAGCAGTACTTC. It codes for CASSLGQGQIYEQYF.

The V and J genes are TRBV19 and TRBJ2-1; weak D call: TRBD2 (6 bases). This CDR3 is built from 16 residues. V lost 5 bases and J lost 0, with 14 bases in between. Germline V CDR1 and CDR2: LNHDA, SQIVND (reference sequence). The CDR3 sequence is CASSVGSGLSYNEQFF. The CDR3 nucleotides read TGTGCCAGTAGTGTAGGGAGCGGGCTCTCCTACAATGAGCAGTTCTTC.

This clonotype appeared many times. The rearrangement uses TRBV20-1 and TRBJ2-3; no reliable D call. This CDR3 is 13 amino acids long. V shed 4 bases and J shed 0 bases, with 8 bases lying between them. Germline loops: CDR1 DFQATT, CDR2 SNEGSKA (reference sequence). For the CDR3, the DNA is TGCAGTGCTATCGCCGGCAGCACAGATACGCAGTATTTT. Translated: CSAIAGSTDTQYF.

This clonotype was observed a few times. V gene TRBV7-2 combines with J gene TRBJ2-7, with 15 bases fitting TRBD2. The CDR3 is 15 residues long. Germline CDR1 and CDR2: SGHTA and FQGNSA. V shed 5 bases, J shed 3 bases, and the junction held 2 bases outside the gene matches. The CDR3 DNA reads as TGTGCCAGCAGCATGGGACTAGCGGGAGGCTACGAGCAGTACTTC. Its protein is CASSMGLAGGYEQYF.

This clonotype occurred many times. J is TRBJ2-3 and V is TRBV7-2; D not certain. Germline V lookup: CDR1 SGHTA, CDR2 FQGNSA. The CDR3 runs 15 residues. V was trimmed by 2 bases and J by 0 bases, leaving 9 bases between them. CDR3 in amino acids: CASSLSLTSTDTQYF. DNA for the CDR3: TGTGCCAGCAGCTTATCCCTGACTAGCACAGATACGCAGTATTTT.

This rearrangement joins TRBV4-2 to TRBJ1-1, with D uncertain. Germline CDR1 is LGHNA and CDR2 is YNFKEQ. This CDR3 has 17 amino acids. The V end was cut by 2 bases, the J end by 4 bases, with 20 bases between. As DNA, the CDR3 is TGTGCCAGCAGCCAATCTTGGGGTCGGCTAGGGAGCACTGAAGCTTTCTTT. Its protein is CASSQSWGRLGSTEAFF.

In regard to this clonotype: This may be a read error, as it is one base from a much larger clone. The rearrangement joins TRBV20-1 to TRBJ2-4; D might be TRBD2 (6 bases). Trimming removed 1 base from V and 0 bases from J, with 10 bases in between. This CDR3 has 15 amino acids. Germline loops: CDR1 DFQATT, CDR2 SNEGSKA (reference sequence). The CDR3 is CSARGGVLAKNIQYF. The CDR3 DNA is TGCAGTGCTAGAGGCGGGGTATTAGCCAAAAACATTCAGTACTTC.

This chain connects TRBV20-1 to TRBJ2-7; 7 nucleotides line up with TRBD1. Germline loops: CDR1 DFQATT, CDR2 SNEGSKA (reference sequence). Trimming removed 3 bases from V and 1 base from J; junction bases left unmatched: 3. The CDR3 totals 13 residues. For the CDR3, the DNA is TGCAGTGCTAGCGGGACAGCTTCCTACGAGCAGTACTTC. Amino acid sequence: CSASGTASYEQYF.

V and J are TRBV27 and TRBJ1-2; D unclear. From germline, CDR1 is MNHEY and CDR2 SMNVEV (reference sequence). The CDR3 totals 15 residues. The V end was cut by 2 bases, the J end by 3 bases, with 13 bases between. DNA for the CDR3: TGTGCCAGCAGTTTAGCGCCGGGAACATACTATGGCTACACCTTC. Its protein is CASSLAPGTYYGYTF.

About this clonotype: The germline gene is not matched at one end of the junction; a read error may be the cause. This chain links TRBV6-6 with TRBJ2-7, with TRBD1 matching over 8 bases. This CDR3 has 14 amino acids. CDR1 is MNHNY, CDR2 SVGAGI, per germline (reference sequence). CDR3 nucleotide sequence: TGTGCCAGCAGCCCTCGACAGGGGACCTACAAGCAGTACTTC. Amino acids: CASSPRQGTYKQYF.